Below are 28 T cell receptor beta chains sequenced from a single sample in a study of T cells in Graves' hyperthyroidism and ophthalmopathy. There were TCR beta CDR3 regions amplified from RNA transcripts. First-round RT-PCR of the TCR CDR3 relied on the HTBI primer set. TCRdb ran MiXCR on the multiplex PCR reads and lists one entry per CDR3 protein. The table lists approximately 590,000 distinct CDR3 sequences, around 16% of them singletons. What was sequenced was blood. Receptors originate from a woman aged 30 to 39 with Graves' hyperthyroidism.

This clonotype was seen many times. The rearrangement uses TRBV12-3 or TRBV12-4 and TRBJ2-3; 10 bases line up with TRBD2. V lost 2 bases and J lost 2; bases outside the gene matches: 22. The CDR3 spans 22 residues. DNA for the CDR3: TGTGCCAGCAGTTTATATAGGAGGGGGCTAGCGGGAGTGGCTAGGGACACAGATACGCAGTATTTT. It encodes CASSLYRRGLAGVARDTDTQYF.

This clonotype was seen at least ten times. The chain links TRBV27 to TRBJ2-7; 8 nucleotides match TRBD1. V was pared by 6 bases and J by 3 bases, with 7 bases of the junction left unmatched. CDR3 length: 14 residues. Germline V gene data show CDR1 as MNHEY and CDR2 as SMNVEV (reference sequence). The CDR3 sequence: CASRPGQDLYEQYF. CDR3 bases: TGTGCCAGCAGGCCGGGACAGGACCTCTACGAGCAGTACTTC.

This clonotype was counted ten times or more. The V and J genes are TRBV3-1 and TRBJ1-6; D not certain. The length of the CDR3 is 14 residues. CDR1 is LGHDT and CDR2 is YNNKEL in the germline V gene (reference sequence). Trimming removed 5 bases at V and 13 bases at J, with 18 bases between. The DNA for the CDR3 is TGTGCCAGCAGCACTGACTCTGGGGAACGTCCCCTCCACTTT. As protein: CASSTDSGERPLHF.

J is TRBJ2-5 and V is TRBV11-2; 10 bases agree with TRBD1. The CDR3 spans 13 residues. The germline gives CDR1 SGHAT, CDR2 FQNNGV. The V and J ends lost 5 bases and 8 bases, in that order; junction bases with no gene match: 5. CDR3 sequence (DNA): TGTGCCAGCAGCCGGGACAGGGGTGTTACCCAGTACTTC. Translating gives CASSRDRGVTQYF.

V usage is TRBV24-1 and J usage is TRBJ2-7; D is undetermined. V was clipped by 4 bases and J by 4 bases, with 10 bases between them. Germline V CDR1 and CDR2: KGHDR, SFDVKD. The CDR3 loop spans 13 amino acids. The CDR3 here is CATSENHAYEQYF. The CDR3 nucleotides read TGTGCCACCAGTGAGAACCACGCATACGAGCAGTACTTC.

This clonotype appeared many times. The genes are TRBV18 and TRBJ2-3, with 7 bases that match TRBD1. V was pared by 5 bases and J by 2 bases, with 7 bases of the junction left unmatched. This CDR3 is 15 amino acids long. Germline CDR1 is KGHSH and CDR2 is LQKENI. The CDR3 sequence is CASSTRQGSTDTQYF. The CDR3 DNA reads TGTGCCAGCTCAACCCGACAGGGTTCCACAGATACGCAGTATTTT.

This clonotype was seen repeatedly, ten times or more. The CDR3 protein is CAISERGLANEKLFF. The CDR3, as DNA: TGTGCCATCAGTGAGAGAGGGTTGGCTAATGAAAAACTGTTTTTT. The chain joins TRBV10-3 to TRBJ1-4; D remains unclear. CDR1 ENHRY and CDR2 SYGVKD come from the germline V gene. V lost 2 bases, J lost 3 bases, and 10 bases lay in between. This CDR3 spans 15 amino acids.

The chain couples TRBV24-1 to TRBJ2-1, with 9 nucleotides matching TRBD2. J was trimmed by 3 bases and V by 5 bases; bases with no gene match: 10. Germline V gene sequence: CDR1 KGHDR, CDR2 SFDVKD. There are 17 residues in the CDR3. The CDR3 loop reads CATSARTSASNYNEQFF. DNA of the CDR3: TGTGCCACCAGTGCCCGGACTAGCGCGAGCAACTACAATGAGCAGTTCTTC.

The chain carries TRBV6-1 and TRBJ2-6; D uncertain. Germline CDR1 reads MNHNS; CDR2 reads SASEGT. There are 15 residues in the CDR3. V was cut by 9 bases and J by 2 bases, with 14 bases left in between. CDR3 DNA: TGTGCCAGTATGACTCTCCAGCCTGGGGCCAACGTCCTGACTTTC. Its protein product is CASMTLQPGANVLTF.

At least ten counts were recorded for this clonotype. V and J are TRBV28 and TRBJ2-3, with 11 bases aligning to TRBD2. The CDR3 runs to 16 residues. Germline values: CDR1 MDHEN, CDR2 SYDVKM. The V segment lost 6 bases and the J segment 5 bases; nucleotides outside the gene matches: 10. The CDR3 DNA reads as TGTGCCAGCAGCCTTCCCCTAGCGGGAGGACGAGATACGCAGTATTTT. Protein: CASSLPLAGGRDTQYF.

In its sample, this clonotype was seen a few times. This chain links TRBV3-1 with TRBJ2-7; D is perhaps TRBD2 (7 bases). Germline V gene sequence: CDR1 LGHDT, CDR2 YNNKEL (reference sequence). V lost 4 bases and J 3 bases, leaving 16 bases between the germline ends. This CDR3 contains 15 residues. The CDR3 nucleotides are TGTGCCAGCAGCCGGGGGCCCGGGACTAACTACGAGCAGTACTTC. This gives the protein CASSRGPGTNYEQYF.

The sample holds many counts of this clonotype. The J gene is TRBJ2-7, the V gene TRBV5-1; D uncertain. The CDR3 has 13 amino acids. Per the germline V gene, CDR1 is SGHRS and CDR2 is YFSETQ. Trimming cost V 0 bases and J 4 bases, with 8 bases left between them. CDR3 in amino acids: CASSLDSWYEQYF. The CDR3 nucleotides read TGCGCCAGCAGCTTGGACTCGTGGTACGAGCAGTACTTC.

This clonotype was counted at least ten times. V is TRBV7-2 and J is TRBJ2-7; 9 bases are shared with TRBD1. Germline V gene lookup returns CDR1 SGHTA and CDR2 FQGNSA. V was pared by 0 bases and J by 1 base, with 10 bases of the junction left unmatched. This CDR3 contains 18 residues. CDR3 DNA sequence: TGTGCCAGCAGCTTAGCTCTTCAAGTCGGACAGGGGTCCTACGAGCAGTACTTC. It encodes CASSLALQVGQGSYEQYF.

This chain links TRBV5-1 with TRBJ1-5; D is perhaps TRBD1 (5 bases). Germline V gene data show CDR1 as SGHRS and CDR2 as YFSETQ. V gave up 4 bases and J gave up 1 base, with 12 bases separating them. The CDR3 is made up of 15 amino acids. The CDR3 DNA is TGCGCCAGCAGCGTGGGGGGGGTGAGCAATCAGCCCCAGCATTTT. Translating gives CASSVGGVSNQPQHF.

This clonotype has a handful of counts. V and J are TRBV20-1 and TRBJ1-5, with unresolved D. The CDR3 loop spans 14 amino acids. Per germline, CDR1 DFQATT and CDR2 SNEGSKA (reference sequence). Trimming left V 6 bases short and J 0 bases short, with 12 bases between. The CDR3 DNA reads TGCAGTGCCCAGAGGGTAGATAGCAATCAGCCCCAGCATTTT. Translated: CSAQRVDSNQPQHF.

This clonotype was seen a handful of times. This chain joins TRBV4-1 and TRBJ2-2; D possibly corresponds to TRBD2 (6 bases). CDR1 is MGHRA and CDR2 is YSYEKL in the germline V gene. Trimming took off 3 bases at V and 6 bases at J, with 17 bases between the two ends. CDR3 size: 16 residues. This CDR3 reads CASSQGFVAGPGELFF. CDR3 bases: TGCGCCAGCAGCCAGGGTTTTGTCGCGGGACCCGGGGAGCTGTTTTTT.

In its sample, this clonotype was seen many times. The chain joins TRBV7-2 to TRBJ2-3; tentatively, D is TRBD1 or TRBD2 (5 bases each). The germline V gene has CDR1 SGHTA and CDR2 FQGNSA. Trimming cost V 0 bases and J 1 base, with 17 bases left between them. CDR3 length: 18 residues. DNA of the CDR3: TGTGCCAGCAGCTTAGCCGCCTGGACCGGGGACGGCACAGATACGCAGTATTTT. This gives the protein CASSLAAWTGDGTDTQYF.

The V call is TRBV24-1, the J call TRBJ2-7; no reliable D call. The CDR3 sequence is 12 residues long. Trimming shortened V by 3 bases and J by 7 bases, and 9 bases separated the two germline ends. Germline V lookup: CDR1 KGHDR, CDR2 SFDVKD. CDR3 protein: CATSDPALEQYF. The CDR3 region has the DNA TGTGCCACCAGTGATCCGGCGCTGGAGCAGTACTTC.

Concerning this clonotype itself: One end of the junction varies from germline; a read error may be responsible. V and J are TRBV27 and TRBJ2-7; TRBD2 matches at 8 bases. The germline gives CDR1 MNHEY, CDR2 SMNVEV (reference sequence). The CDR3 loop spans 14 amino acids. The DNA for the CDR3 is TGTGCCAGCAGTTTATCGTCGGGGGGGAACGAGCAGCACTTC. Protein product: CASSLSSGGNEQHF.

This clonotype showed up just a few times. This chain joins TRBV27 and TRBJ2-7, with D unresolved. The V end lost 7 bases, the J end lost 2 bases, and 21 bases lay between the germline ends. CDR1 and CDR2 (germline): MNHEY, SMNVEV (reference sequence). The length of the CDR3 is 16 residues. CDR3 protein: CASKSSIGPTPYEQYF. CDR3 bases: TGTGCCAGCAAATCTTCCATCGGCCCCACCCCCTACGAGCAGTACTTC.

The V gene is TRBV4-1, the J gene TRBJ2-2; no clear D gene. Per germline, CDR1 MGHRA and CDR2 YSYEKL. This CDR3 region has 15 residues. Trimming cost V 4 bases and J 3 bases, with 12 bases left between them. The CDR3 region is CASSPRISDTGELFF. The CDR3 DNA follows: TGCGCCAGCAGCCCCCGGATTTCGGACACCGGGGAGCTGTTTTTT.

In its sample, this clonotype was seen many times. The rearrangement uses TRBV20-1 and TRBJ2-5; 7 bases are a match to TRBD2. The CDR3 totals 12 residues. V was pared by 5 bases and J by 5 bases, with 5 bases of the junction left unmatched. Germline V lookup: CDR1 DFQATT, CDR2 SNEGSKA (reference sequence). The CDR3 region is CSAGYGRETQYF. As DNA, the CDR3 is TGCAGTGCTGGTTACGGGAGGGAGACCCAGTACTTC.

V usage is TRBV20-1 and J usage is TRBJ2-3; D possibly corresponds to TRBD2 (6 bases). This CDR3 has 16 amino acids. In germline, CDR1 is DFQATT, CDR2 SNEGSKA (reference sequence). V lost 5 bases, J lost 6 bases, and 24 bases lay in between. The CDR3 loop reads CSAGGTGGWTGDTQYF. The CDR3, as DNA: TGCAGTGCTGGGGGGACTGGCGGGTGGACCGGTGATACGCAGTATTTT.

This clonotype was seen repeatedly, ten times or more. The V call is TRBV20-1, the J call TRBJ2-3; 8 bases line up with TRBD2. Trimming took 5 bases from V and 5 from J; bases not matched to a gene: 15. CDR3 size: 16 residues. Germline V gene data show CDR1 as DFQATT and CDR2 as SNEGSKA (reference sequence). The CDR3 reads CSALGVAGSPRDTQYF. DNA of the CDR3: TGCAGTGCTCTCGGGGTAGCGGGATCACCTCGAGATACGCAGTATTTT.

This clonotype has a handful of counts. The chain joins TRBV4-1 to TRBJ2-7, with D hard to call. The CDR3 runs 14 residues. Germline V CDR1 and CDR2: MGHRA, YSYEKL. V dropped 0 bases and J dropped 1 base, with 7 bases sitting between them. The CDR3 spells CASSQDATSYEQYF. The CDR3 DNA reads TGCGCCAGCAGCCAAGACGCTACTTCCTACGAGCAGTACTTC.

The sample holds many counts of this clonotype. CDR3 in DNA: TGTGCCAGCAGCCGGGGACCTGGCCGCGGCACCGGGGAGCTGTTTTTT. Its protein is CASSRGPGRGTGELFF. The chain recombines TRBV5-8 with TRBJ2-2; D may match TRBD1 or TRBD2 (5 bases each). V was cut by 4 bases and J by 4 bases, with 17 bases left in between. This CDR3 contains 16 residues. The V gene's germline CDR1 is SGHTS and CDR2 YDEGEE. The whole variable domain, filled in from reference TRBV5-8 and TRBJ2-2, reads EAGVTQSPTHLIKTRGQQATLRCSPISGHTSVYWYQQALGLGLQFLLWYDEGEERNRGNFPPRFSGRQFPNYSSELNVNALELEDSALYLCASSRGPGRGTGELFFGEGSRLTVL.

This clonotype turned up a few times. V and J are TRBV18 and TRBJ1-6; no definite D call. V lost 2 bases, J lost 10 bases, and 9 bases lay in between. Per germline, CDR1 KGHSH and CDR2 LQKENI. This CDR3 is 13 amino acids long. The CDR3 spells CASSPSIMSPLHF. CDR3 DNA: TGTGCCAGCTCACCATCTATCATGTCACCCCTCCACTTT.

This clonotype has ten or more counts. The chain employs TRBV20-1 and TRBJ2-3; D might be TRBD1 or TRBD2, each matching 5 bases. This CDR3 has 15 amino acids. The germline V gene encodes CDR1 DFQATT and CDR2 SNEGSKA (reference sequence). Trimming shortened V by 0 bases and J by 3 bases, and 13 bases separated the two germline ends. This chain's CDR3 is CSARDSATGTDTQYF. DNA for the CDR3: TGCAGTGCTAGAGATAGCGCTACAGGAACAGATACGCAGTATTTT.